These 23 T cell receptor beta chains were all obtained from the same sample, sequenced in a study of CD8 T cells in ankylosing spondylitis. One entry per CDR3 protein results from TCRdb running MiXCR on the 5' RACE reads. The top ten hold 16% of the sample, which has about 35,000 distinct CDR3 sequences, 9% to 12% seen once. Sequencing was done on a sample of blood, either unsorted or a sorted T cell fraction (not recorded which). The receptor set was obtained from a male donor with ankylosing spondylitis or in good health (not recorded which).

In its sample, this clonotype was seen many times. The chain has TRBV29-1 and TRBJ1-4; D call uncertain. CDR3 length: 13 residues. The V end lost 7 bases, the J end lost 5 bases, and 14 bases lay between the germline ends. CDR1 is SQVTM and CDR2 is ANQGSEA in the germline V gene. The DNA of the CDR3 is TGCAGCGCCCCTGGACCCCAGAATGAAAAACTGTTTTTT. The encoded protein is CSAPGPQNEKLFF. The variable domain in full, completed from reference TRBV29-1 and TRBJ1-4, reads SAVISQKPSRDICQRGTSLTIQCQVDSQVTMMFWYRQQPGQSLTLIATANQGSEATYESGFVIDKFPISRPNLTFSTLTVSNMSPEDSSIYLCSAPGPQNEKLFFGSGTQLSVL.

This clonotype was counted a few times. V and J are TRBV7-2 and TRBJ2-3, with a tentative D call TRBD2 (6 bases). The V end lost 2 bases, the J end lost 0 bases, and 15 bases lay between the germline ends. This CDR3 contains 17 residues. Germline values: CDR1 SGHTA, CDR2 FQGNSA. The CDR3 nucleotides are TGTGCCAGCAGCTTATTTGGGCTAGCGAGTAGCACAGATACGCAGTATTTT. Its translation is CASSLFGLASSTDTQYF.

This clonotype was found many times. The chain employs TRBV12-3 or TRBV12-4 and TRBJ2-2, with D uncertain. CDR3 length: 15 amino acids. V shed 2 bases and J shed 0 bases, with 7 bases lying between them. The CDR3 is CASSLLPANTGELFF. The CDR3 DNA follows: TGTGCCAGCAGTTTATTGCCCGCGAACACCGGGGAGCTGTTTTTT.

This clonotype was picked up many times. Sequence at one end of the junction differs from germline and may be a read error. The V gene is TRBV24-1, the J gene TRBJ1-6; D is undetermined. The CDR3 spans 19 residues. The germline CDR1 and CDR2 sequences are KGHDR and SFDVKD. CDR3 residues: CAPSDLQGQHRAVNSPLHF. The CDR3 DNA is TGTGCCCCCAGTGATTTGCAAGGCCAGCATCGGGCCGTTAATTCACCCCTCCACTTT.

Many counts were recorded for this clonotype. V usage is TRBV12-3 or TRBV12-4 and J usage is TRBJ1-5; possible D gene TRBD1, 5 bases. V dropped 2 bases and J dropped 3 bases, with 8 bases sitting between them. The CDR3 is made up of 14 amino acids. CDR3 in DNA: TGTGCCAGCAGTTTAACAGGTCCCAATCAGCCCCAGCATTTT. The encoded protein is CASSLTGPNQPQHF.

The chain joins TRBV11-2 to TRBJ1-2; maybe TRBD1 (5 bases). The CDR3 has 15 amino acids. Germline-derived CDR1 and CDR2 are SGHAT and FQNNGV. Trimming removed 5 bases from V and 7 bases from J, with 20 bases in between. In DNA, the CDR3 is TGTGCCAGCAGCGTCACGGGACCTTTAACAGGTGGCTACACCTTC. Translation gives CASSVTGPLTGGYTF. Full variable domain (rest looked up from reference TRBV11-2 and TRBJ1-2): EAGVAQSPRYKIIEKRQSVAFWCNPISGHATLYWYQQILGQGPKLLIQFQNNGVVDDSQLPKDRFSAERLKGVDSTLKIQPAKLEDSAVYLCASSVTGPLTGGYTFGSGTRLTVV.

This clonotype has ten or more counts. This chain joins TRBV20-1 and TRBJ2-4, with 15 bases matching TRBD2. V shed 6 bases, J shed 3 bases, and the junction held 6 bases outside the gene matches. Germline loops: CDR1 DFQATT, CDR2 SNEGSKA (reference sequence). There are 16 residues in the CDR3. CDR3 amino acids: CSAPGTSGRSKNIQYF. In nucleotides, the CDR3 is TGCAGTGCACCCGGGACTAGCGGGAGGAGCAAAAACATTCAGTACTTC.

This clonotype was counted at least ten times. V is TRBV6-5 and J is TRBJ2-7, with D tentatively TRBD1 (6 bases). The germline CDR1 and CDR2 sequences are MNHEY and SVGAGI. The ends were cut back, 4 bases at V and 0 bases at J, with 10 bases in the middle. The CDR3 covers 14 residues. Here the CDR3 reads CASSSTGHSYEQYF. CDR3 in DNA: TGTGCCAGCAGTTCCACAGGGCACTCCTACGAGCAGTACTTC.

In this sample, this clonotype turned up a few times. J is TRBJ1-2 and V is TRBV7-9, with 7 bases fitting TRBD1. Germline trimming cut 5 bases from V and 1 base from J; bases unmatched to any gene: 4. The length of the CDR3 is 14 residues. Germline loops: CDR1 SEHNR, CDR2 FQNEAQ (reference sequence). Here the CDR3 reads CASSIGQVNYGYTF. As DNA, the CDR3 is TGTGCCAGCAGCATTGGACAGGTTAACTATGGCTACACCTTC.

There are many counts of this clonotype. The CDR3 is CATSGGIGTGIEDEQFF. CDR3 DNA: TGTGCCACCAGCGGTGGCATCGGGACAGGTATAGAGGATGAGCAGTTCTTC. The rearrangement joins TRBV15 to TRBJ2-1; 8 bases agree with TRBD1. V lost 5 bases to trimming and J lost 8 bases; unmatched junction nucleotides: 17. The CDR3 is 17 amino acids. The germline gives CDR1 LNHNV, CDR2 YYDKDF (reference sequence).

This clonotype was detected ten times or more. This CDR3 reads CASSRTGESQETQYF. The CDR3 DNA reads TGTGCCAGCAGCCGGACAGGGGAAAGCCAAGAGACCCAGTACTTC. The chain recombines TRBV11-2 with TRBJ2-5; 9 nucleotides line up with TRBD1. The CDR3 has 15 amino acids. V gave up 5 bases and J gave up 1 base; unmatched junction bases: 5. The germline V gene encodes CDR1 SGHAT and CDR2 FQNNGV.

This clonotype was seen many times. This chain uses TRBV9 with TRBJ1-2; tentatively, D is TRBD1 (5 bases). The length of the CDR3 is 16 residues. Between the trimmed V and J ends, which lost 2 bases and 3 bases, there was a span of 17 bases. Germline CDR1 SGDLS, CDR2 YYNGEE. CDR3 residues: CASSVGVSPVDYGYTF. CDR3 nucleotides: TGTGCCAGCAGCGTGGGGGTCTCCCCGGTGGACTATGGCTACACCTTC. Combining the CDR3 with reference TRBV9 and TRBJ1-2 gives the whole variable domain DSGVTQTPKHLITATGQRVTLRCSPRSGDLSVYWYQQSLDQGLQFLIQYYNGEERAKGNILERFSAQQFPDLHSELNLSSLELGDSALYFCASSVGVSPVDYGYTFGSGTRLTVV.

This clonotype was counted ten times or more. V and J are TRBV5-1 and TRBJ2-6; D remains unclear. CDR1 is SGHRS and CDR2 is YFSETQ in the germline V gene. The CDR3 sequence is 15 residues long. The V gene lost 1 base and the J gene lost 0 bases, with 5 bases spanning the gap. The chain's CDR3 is CASSLYLSGANVLTF. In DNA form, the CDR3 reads TGCGCCAGCAGCTTGTACCTCTCTGGGGCCAACGTCCTGACTTTC.

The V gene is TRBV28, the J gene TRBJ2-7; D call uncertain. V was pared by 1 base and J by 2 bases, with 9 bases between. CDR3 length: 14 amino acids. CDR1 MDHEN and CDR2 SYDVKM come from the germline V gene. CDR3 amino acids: CASSLSSGAYEQYF. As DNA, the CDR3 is TGTGCCAGCAGTTTATCTTCAGGAGCCTACGAGCAGTACTTC.

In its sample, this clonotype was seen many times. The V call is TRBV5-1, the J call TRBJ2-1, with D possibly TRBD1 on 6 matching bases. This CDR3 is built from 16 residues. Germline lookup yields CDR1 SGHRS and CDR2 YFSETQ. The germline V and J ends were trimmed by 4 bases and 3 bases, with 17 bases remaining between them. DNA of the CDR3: TGCGCCAGCAGCCGTACCGACAGGACCTACTACAATGAGCAGTTCTTC. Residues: CASSRTDRTYYNEQFF. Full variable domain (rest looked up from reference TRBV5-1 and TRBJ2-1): KAGVTQTPRYLIKTRGQQVTLSCSPISGHRSVSWYQQTPGQGLQFLFEYFSETQRNKGNFPGRFSGRQFSNSRSEMNVSTLELGDSALYLCASSRTDRTYYNEQFFGPGTRLTVL.

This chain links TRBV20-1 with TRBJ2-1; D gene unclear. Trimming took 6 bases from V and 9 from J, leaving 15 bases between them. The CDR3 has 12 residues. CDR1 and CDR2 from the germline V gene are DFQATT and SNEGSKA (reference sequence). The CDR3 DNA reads TGCAGTGCCAGAAATGAGTACGCTGAGCAGTTCTTC. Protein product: CSARNEYAEQFF.

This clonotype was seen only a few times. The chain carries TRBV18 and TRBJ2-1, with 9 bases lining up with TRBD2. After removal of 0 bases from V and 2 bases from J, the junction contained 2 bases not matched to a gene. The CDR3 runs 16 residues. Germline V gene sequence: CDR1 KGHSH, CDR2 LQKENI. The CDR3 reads CASSPPTSGPYNEQFF. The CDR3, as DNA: TGTGCCAGCTCACCACCGACTAGCGGTCCCTACAATGAGCAGTTCTTC. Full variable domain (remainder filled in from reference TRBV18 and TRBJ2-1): NAGVMQNPRHLVRRRGQEARLRCSPMKGHSHVYWYRQLPEEGLKFMVYLQKENIIDESGMPKERFSAEFPKEGPSILRIQQVVRGDSAAYFCASSPPTSGPYNEQFFGPGTRLTVL.

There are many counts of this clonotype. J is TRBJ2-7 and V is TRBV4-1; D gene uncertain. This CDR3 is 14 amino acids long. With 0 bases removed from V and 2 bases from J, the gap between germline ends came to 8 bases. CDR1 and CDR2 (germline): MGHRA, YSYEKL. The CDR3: CASSQEGQAYEQYF. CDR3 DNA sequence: TGCGCCAGCAGCCAAGAAGGCCAGGCCTACGAGCAGTACTTC.

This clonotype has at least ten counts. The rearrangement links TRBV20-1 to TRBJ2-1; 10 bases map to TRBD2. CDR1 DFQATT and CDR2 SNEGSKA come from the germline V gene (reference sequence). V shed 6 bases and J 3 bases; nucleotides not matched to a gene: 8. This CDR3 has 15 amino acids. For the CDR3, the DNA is TGCAGTGCGTCCCCTCTAGCGGGGGTCTACAATGAGCAGTTCTTC. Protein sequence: CSASPLAGVYNEQFF.

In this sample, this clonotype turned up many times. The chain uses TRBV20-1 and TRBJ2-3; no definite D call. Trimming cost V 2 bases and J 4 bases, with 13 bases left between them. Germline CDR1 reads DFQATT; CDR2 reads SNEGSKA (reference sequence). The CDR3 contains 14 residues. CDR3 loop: CSARLLAVPDTQYF. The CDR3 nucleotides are TGCAGTGCTAGATTATTGGCGGTCCCAGATACGCAGTATTTT.

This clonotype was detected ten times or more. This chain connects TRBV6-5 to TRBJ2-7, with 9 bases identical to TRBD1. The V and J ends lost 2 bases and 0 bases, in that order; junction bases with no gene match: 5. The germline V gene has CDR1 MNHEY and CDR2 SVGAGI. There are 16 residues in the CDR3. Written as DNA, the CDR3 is TGTGCCAGCAGTTACGGAGGGACAGGGAGCTCCTACGAGCAGTACTTC. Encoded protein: CASSYGGTGSSYEQYF.

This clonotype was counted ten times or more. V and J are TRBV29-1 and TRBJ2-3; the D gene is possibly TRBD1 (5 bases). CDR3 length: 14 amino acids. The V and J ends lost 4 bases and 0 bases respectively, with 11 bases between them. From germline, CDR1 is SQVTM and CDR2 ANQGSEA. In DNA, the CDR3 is TGCAGCGTTGGCCAGGGCGCTAGCACAGATACGCAGTATTTT. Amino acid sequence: CSVGQGASTDTQYF.

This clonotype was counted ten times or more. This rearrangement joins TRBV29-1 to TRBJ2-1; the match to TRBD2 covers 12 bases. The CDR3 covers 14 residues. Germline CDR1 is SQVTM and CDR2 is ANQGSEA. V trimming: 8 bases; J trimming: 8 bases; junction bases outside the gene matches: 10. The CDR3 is CSLWGGTSGYEQFF. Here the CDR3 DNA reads TGCAGCCTCTGGGGTGGGACTAGCGGGTATGAGCAGTTCTTC.